One and the same sample provided the 28 T cell receptor beta chains below, sequenced in a study of cytomegalovirus exposure and HLA in healthy donors. The PCR contained 60 Vbeta and 13 Jbeta primers. Repertoires were generated with immunoSEQ multiplex PCR, while TCRdb's copy carries only in-frame clones and drops some. The sample contains about 210,000 clones, more than 75% of which appear only once. The sequenced sample was PBMCs. These receptor sequences come from a man between 40 and 49 years old in good health and CMV-seropositive.

The chain uses TRBV9 and TRBJ2-2; 11 positions agree with TRBD2. Germline loops: CDR1 SGDLS, CDR2 YYNGEE. The CDR3 is made up of 16 amino acids. Trimming took 2 bases from V and 0 from J; bases not matched to a gene: 0. CDR3 nucleotides: TGTGCCAGCAGCGTGACTAGCGGGGCGAACACCGGGGAGCTGTTTTTT. Translation gives CASSVTSGANTGELFF.

The chain has TRBV4-2 and TRBJ2-7, with D uncertain. Trimming cost V 0 bases and J 2 bases, with 5 bases left between them. Germline values: CDR1 LGHNA, CDR2 YNFKEQ. The CDR3 runs to 13 residues. CDR3 nucleotide sequence: TGTGCCAGCAGCCAAGATCCAACCTACGAGCAGTACTTC. Protein: CASSQDPTYEQYF.

CDR3 nucleotides: TGTGCCACCGCGGACAGGTCAACGAACACTGAAGCTTTCTTT. It encodes CATADRSTNTEAFF. The gene calls are TRBV19 and TRBJ1-1, with 7 bases identical to TRBD1. Losses at the gene ends were 10 bases for V and 1 base for J; bases not matched to a gene: 9. From germline, CDR1 is LNHDA and CDR2 SQIVND (reference sequence). This CDR3 comprises 14 residues.

The chain links TRBV5-1 to TRBJ2-5, with D hard to call. Looked up from germline, CDR1 is SGHRS and CDR2 is YFSETQ. The CDR3 is 15 amino acids. V lost 6 bases, J lost 1 base, and 16 bases lay in between. CDR3 nucleotides: TGCGCCAGCACCGCGAAAATCCAACCCCAAGAGACCCAGTACTTC. Translated: CASTAKIQPQETQYF.

This clone was detected a few times. The rearrangement links TRBV6-1 to TRBJ2-7, with D possibly matching TRBD1 (6 bases). The CDR3 covers 15 residues. Germline CDR1 MNHNS, CDR2 SASEGT. Trimming took 4 bases from V and 1 from J, leaving 14 bases between them. The CDR3 nucleotides are TGTGCCAGCAGTGTGGGGGCAGGGGATTCCTACGAGCAGTACTTC. Its protein is CASSVGAGDSYEQYF.

This sequence joins TRBV5-8 and TRBJ1-2, with 8 bases that match TRBD1. This CDR3 is 14 amino acids long. Germline V CDR1 and CDR2: SGHTS, YDEGEE. J lost 5 bases, V lost 5 bases, and 8 bases had no gene match. DNA for the CDR3: TGTGCCAGCAGGCCTCCAGGGGGCGTATATGGCTACACCTTC. Its translation is CASRPPGGVYGYTF.

The chain couples TRBV11-2 to TRBJ2-2, with TRBD2 matching over 9 bases. J lost 1 base, V lost 5 bases, and 5 bases had no gene match. Germline CDR1 SGHAT, CDR2 FQNNGV. This CDR3 is built from 16 residues. DNA for the CDR3: TGTGCCAGCAGCCCGCGGGGGGGGTTGAACACCGGGGAGCTGTTTTTT. It specifies CASSPRGGLNTGELFF.

V and J are TRBV7-9 and TRBJ2-1, with a possible D match to TRBD2 (6 bases). CDR3 size: 16 residues. V was cut by 0 bases and J by 5 bases, with 14 bases left in between. Germline values: CDR1 SEHNR, CDR2 FQNEAQ (reference sequence). The CDR3 protein is CASSLAGLVIDNEQFF. The DNA of the CDR3 is TGTGCCAGCAGCTTAGCGGGACTTGTGATCGACAATGAGCAGTTCTTC.

V usage is TRBV7-2 and J usage is TRBJ1-1; D may be TRBD1 (6 bases). The germline CDR1 and CDR2 sequences are SGHTA and FQGNSA. The CDR3 spans 13 residues. Trimming stripped 7 bases from V and 1 base from J, with 10 bases between. The CDR3 DNA reads as TGTGCCAGCAAAGACAGGCAGAACACTGAAGCTTTCTTT. It specifies CASKDRQNTEAFF.

V and J are TRBV5-1 and TRBJ1-1; TRBD1 is a possible D gene (5 bases). Per the germline V gene, CDR1 is SGHRS and CDR2 is YFSETQ. V was trimmed by 5 bases and J by 5 bases, leaving 16 bases between them. CDR3 size: 14 residues. The DNA for the CDR3 is TGCGCCAGCAGTTTCGGACACCGTGGAACTGAAGCTTTCTTT. Amino acids: CASSFGHRGTEAFF.

V usage is TRBV5-5 and J usage is TRBJ1-2, with TRBD1 matching 9 bases. The CDR3 extends over 13 amino acids. Trimming removed 3 bases from V and 7 bases from J; junction bases left unmatched: 4. Per germline, CDR1 SGHKS and CDR2 YYEKEE (reference sequence). The CDR3 region has the DNA TGTGCCAGCAGCTGGACAGGGGAGGGTGGCTACACCTTC. It yields the protein CASSWTGEGGYTF.

This chain links TRBV30 with TRBJ2-7; 9 bases fit TRBD1. The CDR3 covers 9 residues. V was pared by 4 bases and J by 12 bases, with 1 base of the junction left unmatched. Germline lookup yields CDR1 GTSNPN and CDR2 SVGIG (reference sequence). This chain's CDR3 is CAWKTGGYF. The CDR3 nucleotides read TGTGCCTGGAAGACAGGGGGGTACTTC.

The chain is built from TRBV18 and TRBJ2-1; 8 bases match TRBD1. J gave up 8 bases and V 4 bases, and 7 bases lay outside the gene matches. Germline values: CDR1 KGHSH, CDR2 LQKENI. The CDR3 has 14 amino acids. CDR3 residues: CASSRDRGKDEQFF. As DNA, the CDR3 is TGTGCCAGCTCACGCGACAGGGGTAAGGATGAGCAGTTCTTC.

The chain is built from TRBV27 and TRBJ1-2; D ambiguous. Germline V gene data show CDR1 as MNHEY and CDR2 as SMNVEV (reference sequence). Trimming shortened V by 4 bases and J by 7 bases, and 16 bases separated the two germline ends. This CDR3 spans 14 amino acids. CDR3 sequence (DNA): TGTGCCAGCAGTTCCCTGGGGAGGGATGTTGGCTACACCTTC. Translation gives CASSSLGRDVGYTF.

The rearrangement links TRBV15 to TRBJ2-7; 8 nucleotides match TRBD1. Germline trimming cut 5 bases from V and 6 bases from J; bases unmatched to any gene: 18. This CDR3 spans 17 amino acids. Per the germline V gene, CDR1 is LNHNV and CDR2 is YYDKDF (reference sequence). The CDR3 bases are TGTGCCACCAGCGTCCGGGACAGGTTGATTGAGCTATGCGAGCAGTACTTC. Its protein is CATSVRDRLIELCEQYF.

This sequence joins TRBV28 and TRBJ2-7; TRBD1 matches 9 bases. After removal of 4 bases from V and 2 bases from J, the junction contained 12 bases not matched to a gene. From germline, CDR1 is MDHEN and CDR2 SYDVKM. The CDR3 runs 17 residues. CDR3 in DNA: TGTGCCAGCAGTTCGGGACAGGGCAACGGGTGGCCCTACGAGCAGTACGTC. This encodes CASSSGQGNGWPYEQYV.

V is TRBV30 and J is TRBJ1-1, with 7 bases that match TRBD1. The CDR3 is 14 residues long. V was clipped by 1 base and J by 2 bases; unmatched bases: 4. Germline CDR1 GTSNPN, CDR2 SVGIG (reference sequence). CDR3 nucleotides: TGTGCCTGGAGTGAACAGGGGATTAACACTGAAGCTTTCTTT. Translated, it gives CAWSEQGINTEAFF.

This clone was picked up one time. This chain connects TRBV19 to TRBJ1-1; D is possibly TRBD1 (5 bases). This CDR3 has 14 amino acids. Germline lookup yields CDR1 LNHDA and CDR2 SQIVND (reference sequence). Trimming cost V 6 bases and J 3 bases, with 14 bases left between them. CDR3 loop: CASRVGRVYTEAFF. The CDR3 bases are TGTGCCAGTAGGGTAGGCAGGGTTTACACTGAAGCTTTCTTT. Based on the CDR3 plus reference TRBV19 and TRBJ1-1, the full variable domain is DGGITQSPKYLFRKEGQNVTLSCEQNLNHDAMYWYRQDPGQGLRLIYYSQIVNDFQKGDIAEGYSVSREKKESFPLTVTSAQKNPTAFYLCASRVGRVYTEAFFGQGTRLTVV.

V usage is TRBV19 and J usage is TRBJ1-5; 9 bases agree with TRBD1. Per germline, CDR1 LNHDA and CDR2 SQIVND (reference sequence). Germline trimming cut 6 bases from V and 0 bases from J; bases unmatched to any gene: 9. This CDR3 region has 17 residues. The CDR3 sequence is CASRPTGGVSSNQPQHF. In DNA form, the CDR3 reads TGTGCCAGTAGACCTACAGGGGGCGTTAGTAGCAATCAGCCCCAGCATTTT.

The V call is TRBV30, the J call TRBJ1-2, with 12 positions matching TRBD1. Trimming took 5 bases from V and 7 from J; bases not matched to a gene: 8. This CDR3 has 14 residues. From germline, CDR1 is GTSNPN and CDR2 SVGIG (reference sequence). CDR3 sequence reads: CAWEGDRGLCGYTF. The CDR3 bases are TGTGCCTGGGAGGGGGACAGGGGGCTTTGTGGCTACACCTTC.

The chain uses TRBV6-5 and TRBJ2-5; D unclear. CDR1 and CDR2 from the germline V gene are MNHEY and SVGAGI. The CDR3 totals 13 residues. Trimming cost V 2 bases and J 2 bases, with 6 bases left between them. CDR3 region: CASSYRVQETQYF. CDR3 nucleotide sequence: TGTGCCAGCAGTTACCGGGTACAAGAGACCCAGTACTTC.

Only a few counts were recorded for this clone. CDR3 DNA: TGTGCCAGCAGCTGGAAACTAGCGGGAGGCTCCTACGAGCAGTACTTC. It is translated as CASSWKLAGGSYEQYF. The rearrangement joins TRBV5-4 to TRBJ2-7, with 12 bases identical to TRBD2. Germline CDR1 SGHNT, CDR2 YYREEE (reference sequence). Germline trimming cut 3 bases from V and 0 bases from J; bases unmatched to any gene: 4. The CDR3 contains 16 residues. Complete variable domain (other parts from reference TRBV5-4 and TRBJ2-7): ETGVTQSPTHLIKTRGQQVTLRCSSQSGHNTVSWYQQALGQGPQFIFQYYREEENGRGNFPPRFSGLQFPNYSSELNVNALELDDSALYLCASSWKLAGGSYEQYFGPGTRLTVT.

This clone has only one observation. The rearrangement uses TRBV7-6 and TRBJ2-7, with D unclear. Germline lookup yields CDR1 SGHVS and CDR2 FNYEAQ. V lost 3 bases, J lost 2 bases, and 11 bases lay in between. The CDR3 consists of 14 residues. The CDR3 region is CASSFRFQAYEQYF. CDR3 coding DNA: TGTGCCAGCAGCTTCCGGTTTCAAGCCTACGAGCAGTACTTC.

The chain is built from TRBV6-1 and TRBJ1-1; 8 nucleotides align to TRBD1. The CDR3 extends over 14 amino acids. V lost 6 bases to trimming and J lost 8 bases; unmatched junction nucleotides: 11. Germline V CDR1 and CDR2: MNHNS, SASEGT. The CDR3 coding sequence is TGTGCCAGCAGAGACGACAGGGGAGGGTTCGAAGCTTTCTTT. It specifies CASRDDRGGFEAFF.

This chain links TRBV7-3 with TRBJ2-3; the D is unclear. CDR1 is SGHTA, CDR2 FQGTGA, per germline. The germline V and J ends were trimmed by 1 base and 2 bases, with 7 bases remaining between them. There are 14 residues in the CDR3. CDR3 nucleotide sequence: TGTGCCAGCAGCTTAATTCCCAACACAGATACGCAGTATTTT. Protein product: CASSLIPNTDTQYF.

The V call is TRBV28, the J call TRBJ2-5; D might be TRBD2 (5 bases). Germline V gene lookup returns CDR1 MDHEN and CDR2 SYDVKM. Between the trimmed V and J ends, which lost 5 bases and 8 bases, there was a span of 21 bases. The CDR3 consists of 15 residues. CDR3 in amino acids: CASSTTPSGGGTQYF. In DNA form, the CDR3 reads TGTGCCAGCAGTACGACCCCGAGCGGCGGCGGTACCCAGTACTTC.

This chain uses TRBV4-2 with TRBJ2-7, with 8 bases identical to TRBD1. This CDR3 has 15 amino acids. Germline V gene sequence: CDR1 LGHNA, CDR2 YNFKEQ. V gave up 3 bases and J gave up 3 bases; unmatched junction bases: 7. Written as DNA, the CDR3 is TGTGCCAGCAGCCATAGGGACAGGAATAACTACGAGCAGTACTTC. This encodes CASSHRDRNNYEQYF.

In its sample, this clone was seen a few times. V and J are TRBV11-2 and TRBJ2-7; 13 bases match TRBD2. Germline trimming cut 5 bases from V and 6 bases from J; bases unmatched to any gene: 4. The CDR3 is 14 residues long. Germline assignment: CDR1 SGHAT and CDR2 FQNNGV. CDR3 residues: CASSTGLAGVEQYV. Written as DNA, the CDR3 is TGTGCCAGCAGCACCGGACTAGCGGGAGTCGAGCAGTACGTC.